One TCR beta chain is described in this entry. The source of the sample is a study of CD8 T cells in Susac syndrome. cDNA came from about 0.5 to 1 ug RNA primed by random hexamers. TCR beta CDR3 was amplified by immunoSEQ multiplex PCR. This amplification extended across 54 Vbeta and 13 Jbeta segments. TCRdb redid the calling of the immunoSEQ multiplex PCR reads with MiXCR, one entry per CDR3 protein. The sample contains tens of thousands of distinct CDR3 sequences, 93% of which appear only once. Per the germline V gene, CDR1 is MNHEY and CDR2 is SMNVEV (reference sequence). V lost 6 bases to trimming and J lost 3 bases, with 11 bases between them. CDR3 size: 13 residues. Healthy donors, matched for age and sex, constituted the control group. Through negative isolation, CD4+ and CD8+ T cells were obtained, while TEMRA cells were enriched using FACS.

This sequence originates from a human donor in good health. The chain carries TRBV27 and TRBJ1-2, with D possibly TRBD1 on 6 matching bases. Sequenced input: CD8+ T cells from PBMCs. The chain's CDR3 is CASRPRGHYGYTF. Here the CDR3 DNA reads TGTGCCAGCAGGCCCCGGGGGCACTATGGCTACACCTTC.